A selection of T cell receptor beta chains follows, all from one sample in a study of blood T cell repertoires in COVID-19. Generated by immunoSEQ multiplex PCR, the TCRdb table keeps only in-frame clones and is missing some. The data hold under 200,000 clones, with around 80% observed a single time. Sequencing was carried out using peripheral blood. The receptors stem from a man aged 30-40 years with active or convalescent COVID-19. CDR3s include the opening cysteine and the closing phenylalanine or tryptophan. Fields, in order: J gene, V gene, clone size, D gene, CDR3 DNA, CDR3 protein. D genes are given only for firm matches. Rows give clone size only sometimes, using once, few, many, or a class for an expanded clone.

TRBJ1-3 TRBV9 few TRBD1 TGTGCCAGCAGCGGGACGACAGGGATCGGAAACACCATATATTTT CASSGTTGIGNTIYF
TRBJ1-5 TRBV30 once . TGTGCCTGGAGTGTAAAACAAGTCAATCAGCCCCAGCATTTT CAWSVKQVNQPQHF
TRBJ2-1 TRBV6-5 . . TGTGCCAGCAGTTTATCGTTAGCCGGCAGCAATGAGCAGTTCTTC CASSLSLAGSNEQFF
TRBJ1-1 TRBV7-9 once . TGTGCCAGCAGCTGGTGGGCGGACAGTGAAGCTTTCTTT CASSWWADSEAFF
TRBJ2-1 TRBV5-4 . . TGTGCCAGCAGCTTGGAGCCCTACAATGAGCAGTTCTTC CASSLEPYNEQFF
TRBJ1-1 TRBV6-5 . TRBD1 TGTGCCAGCGGGACAGGGGGTGGCACTGAAGCTTTCTTT CASGTGGGTEAFF
TRBJ1-2 TRBV9 few TRBD1 TGTGCCAGCAGCGTAGCAGGGGGCGGCTATGGCTACACCTTC CASSVAGGGYGYTF
TRBJ2-5 TRBV6-2/TRBV6-3 . . TGTGCCAGCAGTTACTCAAGCGGTGGAGTGGAGACCCAGTACTTC CASSYSSGGVETQYF
TRBJ1-3 TRBV28 . . TGTGCCACGGGAGAGGGGGGGCTGTCTGGAAACACCATATATTTT CATGEGGLSGNTIYF
TRBJ2-3 TRBV29-1 . . TGCAGCGTGCCTCTAAGCGGGTTTAGCACAGATACGCAGTATTTT CSVPLSGFSTDTQYF
TRBJ2-2 TRBV3-1/TRBV3-2 once . TGTGCCAGCAGCCAAGGGGACTCCGGCACCGGGGAGCTGTTTTTT CASSQGDSGTGELFF
TRBJ1-5 TRBV4-1 . . TGCGCCAGCAGCCAAGAAACCCGGCCAGGGGTGGCCCAGCATTTT CASSQETRPGVAQHF
TRBJ1-1 TRBV6-5 . TRBD1 TGTGCCAGCAGTTCCCAGACAGGGGCGAACACTGAAGCTTTCTTT CASSSQTGANTEAFF
TRBJ1-2 TRBV7-2 . . TGTGCCAGCTGTCCCCTTCCCGACTATGGCTACACCTTC CASCPLPDYGYTF
TRBJ2-1 TRBV6-5 once . TGTGCCAGCAGGCTCTCCTCGGGCTCCTACAATGAGCAGTTCTTC CASRLSSGSYNEQFF
TRBJ1-1 TRBV7-2 . . TGTGCCAGCAGCCTCCGACGGGGGGTGAACACTGAAGCTTTCTTT CASSLRRGVNTEAFF
TRBJ1-1 TRBV13 . . TGTGCCAGCAACAAGCGAACGGCGAACACTGAAGCTTTCTTT CASNKRTANTEAFF
TRBJ1-1 TRBV28 . TRBD1 TGTGCCAGCAGTACCGGACAGGGGACGGGGAAAGCTTTCTTT CASSTGQGTGKAFF
TRBJ2-7 TRBV9 few TRBD1 TGTGCCAGCAGCGTGGGCCCGGATCAGGGGGCCTACGAGCAGTACTTC CASSVGPDQGAYEQYF
TRBJ2-1 TRBV21-1 . . TGTGCCAGCAAGAACAGGGGACGTCGAGCCTACAATGAGCAGTTCTTC CASKNRGRRAYNEQFF
TRBJ2-7 TRBV7-2 . TRBD2 TGTGCCAGCAGCTTTAGCGGGGGGCCCTACGAGCAGTACTTC CASSFSGGPYEQYF
TRBJ1-3 TRBV7-2 . . TGTGCCAGCAGCTTATCAGGGGCAAACACCATATATTTT CASSLSGANTIYF
TRBJ2-1 TRBV7-8 . TRBD2 TGTGCCAGCAGCTTGTCGGGGGGATCCTACAATGAGCAGTTCTTC CASSLSGGSYNEQFF
TRBJ2-3 TRBV7-9 . TRBD2 TGTGCCAGCCTTTCTCGGCTAGCGGGGGGATCTTCTAGCACAGATACGCAGTATTTT CASLSRLAGGSSSTDTQYF
TRBJ2-1 TRBV19 . . TGTGCCAGTAGGCGGGCGAGCTCCTACAATGAGCAGTTCTTC CASRRASSYNEQFF
TRBJ2-5 TRBV3-1/TRBV3-2 . . TGTGCCAGCAGCCCCAGGGCCGAGACCCAGTACTTC CASSPRAETQYF
TRBJ2-7 TRBV7-8 . . TGTGCCAGCAGCTCAGAACCAGGGTTCTCCTACGAGCAGTACTTC CASSSEPGFSYEQYF
TRBJ2-1 TRBV29-1 . . TGCAGCGTTGATGTCAGCAGGGAGCAGTTCTTC CSVDVSREQFF
TRBJ1-5 TRBV6-6 . . TGTGCCAGCAGTGGGGACACCGATCAGCCCCAGCATTTT CASSGDTDQPQHF
TRBJ2-3 TRBV18 . . TGTGCCAGCCTCTCGGGCGGGTACACAGATACGCAGTATTTT CASLSGGYTDTQYF
TRBJ2-3 TRBV27 once TRBD2 TGTGCCAGCAGTTTATTAGCGGGGACTAGCACAGATACGCAGTATTTT CASSLLAGTSTDTQYF
TRBJ1-5 TRBV28 . . TGTGCCAGCATGCTGCCGGAGCGAGATCAGCCCCAGCATTTT CASMLPERDQPQHF
TRBJ1-4 TRBV4-1 . . TGCGCCAGCAGGGTCGGCAGGGAAGTTAATGAAAAACTGTTTTTT CASRVGREVNEKLFF
TRBJ1-2 TRBV7-3 few . TGTGCCAGCAGCCCCTCTCCGTCCCGTGGAGGCTATGGCTACACCTTC CASSPSPSRGGYGYTF
TRBJ2-1 TRBV5-1 . TRBD2 TGCGCCAGCACGGGCGGCGGGAGAGGGAATGAGCAGTTCTTC CASTGGGRGNEQFF
TRBJ2-3 TRBV9 . TRBD2 TGTGCCAGCAGCGTTAGGCTAGCGGGGGGTAGCACAGATACGCAGTATTTT CASSVRLAGGSTDTQYF
TRBJ2-1 TRBV4-3 . . TGCGCCAGCAGCCAAGAAGAACCGGGGACCTACAATGAGCAGTTCTTC CASSQEEPGTYNEQFF
TRBJ1-5 TRBV30 . . TGTGCCTGGAGTAAGCAGGGAATTTATAGCAATCAGCCCCAGCATTTT CAWSKQGIYSNQPQHF
TRBJ2-3 TRBV2 . . TGTGCCAGCAGCCTACAGGGTCCCGCCGGCACAGATACGCAGTATTTT CASSLQGPAGTDTQYF
TRBJ1-1 TRBV7-2 . . TGTGCCAGCAGCTTAAAGCGGGACACTGAAGCTTTCTTT CASSLKRDTEAFF
TRBJ1-1 TRBV6-1 . TRBD1 TGTGCCAGCAGTGCTCGAACCGGGACAGGGGGCGGATGGGGAGCTTTCTTT CASSARTGTGGGWGAFF
TRBJ1-4 TRBV4-1 . TRBD1 TGCGCCAGCAGCCAAGATCCTCCGACAGGGAAACCTAACGAAAAACTGTTTTTT CASSQDPPTGKPNEKLFF
TRBJ1-1 TRBV10-3 . . TGTGCCATCAGCGGGGGGCTCGGAGCTTTCTTT CAISGGLGAFF
TRBJ2-7 TRBV6-2/TRBV6-3 few . TGTGCCAGCAGTTACTCGGACACCTACGAGCAGTACTTC CASSYSDTYEQYF
TRBJ2-5 TRBV30 . . TGTGCCTGGAGTGGGGCGGAGGGAGTGTGGCAAGAGACCCAGTACTTC CAWSGAEGVWQETQYF
TRBJ1-5 TRBV30 . TRBD1 TGTGCCTGGAGTCCTGACAGGGGGGGAAATCAGCCCCAGCATTTT CAWSPDRGGNQPQHF